The 15 T cell receptor beta chains in this list originate from one sample, sequenced in a study of human T cells and chemical hapten exposure. As for time point: pre-sensitization, week 0. Specified treatment: therapeutic diphenylcyclopropenone sensitization with weekly scalp DPC. TCRdb reanalysed the RACE reads using MiXCR and keeps one entry per CDR3 protein. The sample includes 300,000 to 450,000 distinct CDR3 sequences, roughly 5.3% of them seen just once. Sequenced material: whole blood, taken in connection with sensitization to the hapten diphenylcyclopropenone (DPC). The receptors shown here come from a woman between 45 and 60 years old with alopecia areata. Some clones in this sample may be carry-over from other donors' samples.

This clonotype was seen only a few times. The rearrangement joins TRBV7-8 to TRBJ2-1, with TRBD1 as a possible D gene (5 bases). CDR3 size: 17 residues. Trimming cost V 7 bases and J 0 bases, with 19 bases left between them. Germline V lookup: CDR1 SGHVS, CDR2 FQNEAQ. CDR3 amino acids: CASINLRGSVSYNEQFF. DNA of the CDR3: TGTGCCAGCATCAACCTTAGGGGCTCGGTCTCCTACAATGAGCAGTTCTTC.

This clonotype was recorded many times. This chain joins TRBV29-1 and TRBJ2-1, with D possibly called TRBD1 or TRBD2 (5 bases each). Trimming stripped 5 bases from V and 5 bases from J, with 13 bases between. The CDR3 has 13 residues. Per germline, CDR1 SQVTM and CDR2 ANQGSEA. The CDR3 sequence is CSVYSGADNEQFF. The CDR3, as DNA: TGCAGCGTTTATTCCGGGGCCGACAATGAGCAGTTCTTC.

The chain joins TRBV10-3 to TRBJ1-4, with TRBD1 matching over 9 bases. The germline gives CDR1 ENHRY, CDR2 SYGVKD. The CDR3 is 14 amino acids. V lost 0 bases and J lost 7; bases outside the gene matches: 0. CDR3 sequence reads: CAISESTGGEKLFF. As DNA, the CDR3 is TGTGCCATCAGTGAGTCGACAGGGGGTGAAAAACTGTTTTTT.

The V call is TRBV20-1, the J call TRBJ2-5; 12 bases are shared with TRBD2. The germline CDR1 and CDR2 sequences are DFQATT and SNEGSKA (reference sequence). J gave up 4 bases and V 6 bases, and 9 bases lay outside the gene matches. CDR3 size: 15 residues. This CDR3 reads CSAPGGLAGSETQYF. The CDR3 DNA reads as TGCAGTGCGCCGGGCGGACTAGCGGGATCAGAGACCCAGTACTTC.

The genes are TRBV30 and TRBJ1-6, with 8 bases matching TRBD1. The CDR3 extends over 15 amino acids. J was trimmed by 10 bases and V by 3 bases; bases with no gene match: 11. Germline V gene lookup returns CDR1 GTSNPN and CDR2 SVGIG (reference sequence). CDR3 loop: CAWRARTGSGSPLHF. The CDR3 nucleotides are TGTGCCTGGAGGGCCCGGACAGGGTCGGGCTCACCCCTCCACTTT.

This clonotype turned up a few times. The V call is TRBV6-5, the J call TRBJ2-7, with TRBD2 matching 8 bases. Germline V gene lookup returns CDR1 MNHEY and CDR2 SVGAGI. Trimming removed 7 bases from V and 1 base from J; junction bases left unmatched: 3. This CDR3 is built from 13 residues. The chain's CDR3 is CASKAGESYEQYF. The CDR3, as DNA: TGTGCCAGCAAAGCGGGAGAGTCCTACGAGCAGTACTTC.

This clonotype was counted many times. The chain couples TRBV4-2 to TRBJ2-2; unclear D gene. The CDR3 is 15 amino acids. Trimming left V 1 base short and J 0 bases short, with 6 bases between. The germline CDR1 and CDR2 sequences are LGHNA and YNFKEQ. The DNA of the CDR3 is TGTGCCAGCAGCCAAGCTACCACGAACACCGGGGAGCTGTTTTTT. Its protein is CASSQATTNTGELFF.

Turning to this clonotype: Being one base from a much bigger clone, this may be a read error. J is TRBJ2-7 and V is TRBV28; D unresolved. There are 14 residues in the CDR3. The germline V gene has CDR1 MDHEN and CDR2 SYDVKM. Trimming pared 8 bases from V and 2 bases from J, leaving 16 bases between. CDR3 nucleotides: TGTGCCAGCCAGGCCCAGTTCCCCCCCTACGAGCAGTACTTC. Protein: CASQAQFPPYEQYF.

There are many counts of this clonotype. The V gene is TRBV4-1, the J gene TRBJ1-6; TRBD1 aligns across 7 bases. CDR1 and CDR2 from the germline V gene are MGHRA and YSYEKL. The V gene end was trimmed by 2 bases and the J gene end by 9 bases; junction bases not matched to a gene: 10. The CDR3 covers 16 residues. CDR3: CASSQLTGTDTSPLHF. The CDR3 coding sequence is TGCGCCAGCAGCCAACTCACCGGGACAGATACTTCACCCCTCCACTTT.

This clonotype has at least ten counts. The chain combines TRBV6-2 or TRBV6-3 with TRBJ2-1; D gene ambiguous. The germline gives CDR1 MNHEY, CDR2 SVGEGT. The CDR3 is 15 amino acids. V gave up 5 bases and J gave up 5 bases, with 16 bases separating them. The CDR3 spells CASSGPRVPDNEQFF. The CDR3, as DNA: TGTGCCAGCAGTGGACCCCGGGTCCCCGACAATGAGCAGTTCTTC.

Ten or more counts support this clonotype. The genes are TRBV7-9 and TRBJ2-3, with D possibly matching TRBD2 (6 bases). The CDR3 covers 16 residues. The V end lost 5 bases, the J end lost 0 bases, and 15 bases lay between the germline ends. Germline loops: CDR1 SEHNR, CDR2 FQNEAQ (reference sequence). CDR3 region: CASSLEGLTSTDTQYF. DNA for the CDR3: TGTGCCAGCAGCCTGGAGGGGTTAACTAGCACAGATACGCAGTATTTT.

J is TRBJ2-2 and V is TRBV5-1; 10 bases are shared with TRBD1. The CDR3 loop spans 15 amino acids. The germline CDR1 and CDR2 sequences are SGHRS and YFSETQ. V was clipped by 2 bases and J by 4 bases; unmatched bases: 2. CDR3 amino acids: CASSFRDRGTGELFF. The CDR3 region has the DNA TGCGCCAGCAGCTTCCGGGACAGGGGCACCGGGGAGCTGTTTTTT.

This clonotype was picked up many times. The V and J genes are TRBV4-2 and TRBJ2-3; 8 bases are shared with TRBD2. This CDR3 spans 17 amino acids. Germline V gene sequence: CDR1 LGHNA, CDR2 YNFKEQ. V trimming: 0 bases; J trimming: 5 bases; junction bases outside the gene matches: 10. The CDR3 sequence is CASSQEGSGAQIDTQYF. The CDR3 nucleotides are TGTGCCAGCAGCCAAGAAGGTAGCGGGGCCCAAATAGATACGCAGTATTTT.

This clonotype was seen many times. CDR3 residues: CASSPETGLYF. DNA of the CDR3: TGTGCCAGCTCACCAGAAACGGGACTTTACTTC. The rearrangement links TRBV18 to TRBJ2-7, with a weak D call TRBD2 (6 bases). The germline V gene encodes CDR1 KGHSH and CDR2 LQKENI. CDR3 length: 11 amino acids. V gave up 2 bases and J gave up 13 bases, with 12 bases separating them. Full variable domain (outside the CDR3, taken from reference TRBV18 and TRBJ2-7): NAGVMQNPRHLVRRRGQEARLRCSPMKGHSHVYWYRQLPEEGLKFMVYLQKENIIDESGMPKERFSAEFPKEGPSILRIQQVVRGDSAAYFCASSPETGLYFGPGTRLTVT.

This clonotype was found a few times. The chain is built from TRBV27 and TRBJ2-7; D remains unclear. Germline CDR1 is MNHEY and CDR2 is SMNVEV (reference sequence). This CDR3 is 12 amino acids long. With 8 bases removed from V and 0 bases from J, the gap between germline ends came to 8 bases. Here the CDR3 DNA reads TGTGCCAGCGGAAGAACCTCCTACGAGCAGTACTTC. This encodes CASGRTSYEQYF.